One and the same sample provided the 22 T cell receptor beta chains below, sequenced in a study of shared clonotypes between healthy human individuals. The method was immunoSEQ multiplex PCR; TCRdb's version includes in-frame clones alone and lacks a portion of them. The sample shows fewer than 2.5 million clones, roughly 93% of them seen only once. Sequencing was carried out using naive CD4+ T cells from PBMCs. Subset noted: CD45RA+ positively selected. The receptors here all came from a man aged 18 to 35 in good health. Some clones in this sample may be carry-over from other donors' samples.

V usage is TRBV6-4 and J usage is TRBJ2-1; TRBD2 might be the D (6 bases). Germline V gene data show CDR1 as MRHNA and CDR2 as SNTAGT. This CDR3 has 14 residues. V was pared by 3 bases and J by 5 bases, with 11 bases between. CDR3: CASSETGSNNEQFF. CDR3 DNA: TGTGCCAGCAGTGAGACCGGGAGTAACAATGAGCAGTTCTTC.

Only one count was recorded for this clone. This rearrangement joins TRBV6-5 to TRBJ1-2, with D uncertain. The germline gives CDR1 MNHEY, CDR2 SVGAGI. The CDR3 sequence is 15 residues long. V was trimmed by 0 bases and J by 7 bases, leaving 15 bases between them. CDR3 in DNA: TGTGCCAGCAGTTACTCGTTGTATGCAGGATCTGGCTACACCTTC. Translation gives CASSYSLYAGSGYTF.

This chain uses TRBV14 with TRBJ2-1; the match to TRBD2 covers 8 bases. CDR1 is SGHDN and CDR2 is FVKESK in the germline V gene. The CDR3 loop spans 16 amino acids. The trim removed 4 bases at V and 7 bases at J, leaving 12 bases unmatched. In nucleotides, the CDR3 is TGTGCCAGCAGCCTCAATGGAGCGGGAGTCGGGAATGAGCAGTTCTTC. Residues: CASSLNGAGVGNEQFF.

The rearrangement joins TRBV27 to TRBJ1-1; a possible D gene is TRBD1 (5 bases). Trimming removed 5 bases at V and 7 bases at J, with 11 bases between. The CDR3 sequence is 12 residues long. Germline assignment: CDR1 MNHEY and CDR2 SMNVEV (reference sequence). In DNA form, the CDR3 reads TGTGCCAGCAGTCCAGACAGCTTTGAAGCTTTCTTT. It translates to CASSPDSFEAFF.

The CDR3 protein is CASSRDSTSGNTIYF. CDR3 in DNA: TGTGCCAGCAGCAGGGACAGCACCTCTGGAAACACCATATATTTT. The gene calls are TRBV7-6 and TRBJ1-3, with TRBD1 identical over 7 bases. Germline lookup yields CDR1 SGHVS and CDR2 FNYEAQ. The trim removed 5 bases at V and 0 bases at J, leaving 4 bases unmatched. The CDR3 has 15 amino acids.

V usage is TRBV21-1 and J usage is TRBJ1-1. TRBV21-1 is recorded as a pseudogene. The CDR3 sequence is 16 residues long. The CDR3 DNA sequence: TGTGCCAGCAGCAAAGCTAAGGGGACTAAGTACACTGAAGCTTTCTTT. Its translation: CASSKAKGTKYTEAFF.

V is TRBV28 and J is TRBJ1-2; D uncertain. Per the germline V gene, CDR1 is MDHEN and CDR2 is SYDVKM. The V gene lost 6 bases and the J gene lost 4 bases, with 9 bases spanning the gap. This CDR3 has 12 amino acids. The CDR3 is CASRALSYGYTF. CDR3 nucleotides: TGTGCCAGCAGGGCCCTCAGCTATGGCTACACCTTC.

This chain links TRBV28 with TRBJ1-2; D remains ambiguous. Trimming took 3 bases from V and 5 from J, leaving 16 bases between them. This CDR3 has 15 residues. Germline values: CDR1 MDHEN, CDR2 SYDVKM. The CDR3 DNA reads TGTGCCAGCAGTTTGGCTTTCGGGGAAGGGTATGGCTACACCTTC. This translates into CASSLAFGEGYGYTF.

This clone has a handful of counts. V usage is TRBV5-1 and J usage is TRBJ1-1, with TRBD1 matching over 7 bases. The germline V gene has CDR1 SGHRS and CDR2 YFSETQ. The J segment lost 0 bases and the V segment lost 5 bases, leaving 1 base of the junction unmatched. The CDR3 runs to 13 residues. The chain's CDR3 is CASSDRVNTEAFF. CDR3 bases: TGCGCCAGCAGTGACAGGGTGAACACTGAAGCTTTCTTT.

CDR3 sequence reads: CASSHQQGGPYEQYF. In DNA, the CDR3 is TGTGCCAGCAGCCACCAGCAGGGGGGACCCTACGAGCAGTACTTC. J is TRBJ2-7 and V is TRBV16, with D perhaps TRBD1 (7 bases). CDR1 KGHSY and CDR2 FQNENV come from the germline V gene. The CDR3 consists of 15 residues. V lost 3 bases, J lost 2 bases, and 14 bases lay in between.

The CDR3 region is CASSLGRGPYNEQFF. CDR3 DNA: TGTGCCAGCAGCCTCGGGAGGGGGCCCTACAATGAGCAGTTCTTC. The chain has TRBV11-2 and TRBJ2-1; D possibly corresponds to TRBD2 (8 bases). Germline V CDR1 and CDR2: SGHAT, FQNNGV. V was trimmed by 5 bases and J by 2 bases, leaving 13 bases between them. The CDR3 totals 15 residues.

Remarks on this clone: Other DNA sequences in this sample translate to the same CDR3. V and J are TRBV9 and TRBJ1-1; D is possibly TRBD1 (5 bases). Between the trimmed V and J ends, which lost 0 bases and 0 bases, there was a span of 6 bases. The CDR3 extends over 14 amino acids. Germline V gene sequence: CDR1 SGDLS, CDR2 YYNGEE. In DNA form, the CDR3 reads TGTGCCAGCAGCGTAGGGGGGGTGAACACTGAAGCTTTCTTT. Protein sequence: CASSVGGVNTEAFF.

The genes are TRBV30 and TRBJ2-5; a possible D gene is TRBD2 (5 bases). CDR1 and CDR2 (germline): GTSNPN, SVGIG (reference sequence). V lost 2 bases and J lost 1, with 8 bases in between. This CDR3 spans 13 amino acids. The CDR3 DNA follows: TGTGCCTGGAGTTTAGCGCCCCAAGAGACCCAGTACTTC. It codes for CAWSLAPQETQYF.

In its sample, this clone was seen once. The rearrangement joins TRBV5-6 to TRBJ1-5; the match to TRBD1 covers 11 bases. In germline, CDR1 is SGHDT, CDR2 YYEEEE. The CDR3 has 15 amino acids. The V gene end was trimmed by 2 bases and the J gene end by 6 bases; junction bases not matched to a gene: 4. The CDR3 DNA sequence: TGTGCCAGCAGCTTACGGACAGGGGGCCTTCAGCCCCAGCATTTT. Translation gives CASSLRTGGLQPQHF.

This chain links TRBV7-9 with TRBJ2-1; D gene ambiguous. The CDR3 is made up of 14 amino acids. Germline CDR1 is SEHNR and CDR2 is FQNEAQ (reference sequence). Trimming pared 5 bases from V and 10 bases from J, leaving 18 bases between. CDR3 nucleotide sequence: TGTGCCAGCAGCCCCTGGAGCTCCGGTGAGGAGCAGTTCTTC. It encodes CASSPWSSGEEQFF.

CDR3 protein: CASSVPNRGHGYTF. The CDR3 nucleotides are TGTGCCAGCAGCGTCCCAAACAGGGGGCATGGCTACACCTTC. The chain combines TRBV9 with TRBJ1-2, with 9 bases aligning to TRBD1. The CDR3 loop spans 14 amino acids. Per germline, CDR1 SGDLS and CDR2 YYNGEE. The trim removed 2 bases at V and 6 bases at J, leaving 5 bases unmatched.

The genes are TRBV7-2 and TRBJ1-1; maybe TRBD1 (5 bases). Germline loops: CDR1 SGHTA, CDR2 FQGNSA. V lost 5 bases, J lost 5 bases, and 15 bases lay in between. CDR3 size: 14 residues. CDR3 sequence reads: CASSAHRSLTEAFF. CDR3 nucleotides: TGTGCCAGCAGCGCACACAGGAGTTTAACTGAAGCTTTCTTT.

The V call is TRBV7-9, the J call TRBJ1-1, with TRBD1 matching over 8 bases. CDR3 length: 14 amino acids. Germline CDR1 reads SEHNR; CDR2 reads FQNEAQ (reference sequence). Trimming cost V 3 bases and J 6 bases; bases outside gene matches: 6. CDR3 protein: CASSFQGAHAEAFF. The CDR3 nucleotides are TGTGCCAGCAGCTTCCAGGGGGCTCACGCTGAAGCTTTCTTT.

The chain recombines TRBV29-1 with TRBJ1-1; no definite D call. The germline V gene has CDR1 SQVTM and CDR2 ANQGSEA. The CDR3 has 14 residues. V lost 7 bases, J lost 1 base, and 16 bases lay in between. DNA for the CDR3: TGCAGCGCCCAAAGATTATTATCGAACACTGAAGCTTTCTTT. Protein sequence: CSAQRLLSNTEAFF.

This chain joins TRBV7-3 and TRBJ2-2, with a weak D call TRBD2 (5 bases). The germline V gene has CDR1 SGHTA and CDR2 FQGTGA. This CDR3 contains 14 residues. With 8 bases removed from V and 4 bases from J, the gap between germline ends came to 14 bases. DNA of the CDR3: TGTGCCAGCCGTCTAGGACTTGCCACCGGGGAGCTGTTTTTT. Protein product: CASRLGLATGELFF.

V is TRBV10-2 and J is TRBJ2-3; D gene ambiguous. Deletions cut 1 base from V and 0 bases from J, with 8 bases between. Per the germline V gene, CDR1 is WSHSY and CDR2 is SAAADI. The CDR3 has 15 residues. CDR3 DNA: TGCGCCAGCAGTGAGTTACAGCGAAGCACAGATACGCAGTATTTT. Residues: CASSELQRSTDTQYF.

This clone was recorded a few times. The same CDR3 arises from other DNA sequences in this sample as well. V and J are TRBV18 and TRBJ1-1, with no clear D. V lost 3 bases, J lost 2 bases, and 7 bases lay in between. Germline CDR1 reads KGHSH; CDR2 reads LQKENI. CDR3 length: 13 residues. The CDR3, as DNA: TGTGCCAGCTCACCTATGGGAAACACTGAAGCTTTCTTT. It yields the protein CASSPMGNTEAFF.